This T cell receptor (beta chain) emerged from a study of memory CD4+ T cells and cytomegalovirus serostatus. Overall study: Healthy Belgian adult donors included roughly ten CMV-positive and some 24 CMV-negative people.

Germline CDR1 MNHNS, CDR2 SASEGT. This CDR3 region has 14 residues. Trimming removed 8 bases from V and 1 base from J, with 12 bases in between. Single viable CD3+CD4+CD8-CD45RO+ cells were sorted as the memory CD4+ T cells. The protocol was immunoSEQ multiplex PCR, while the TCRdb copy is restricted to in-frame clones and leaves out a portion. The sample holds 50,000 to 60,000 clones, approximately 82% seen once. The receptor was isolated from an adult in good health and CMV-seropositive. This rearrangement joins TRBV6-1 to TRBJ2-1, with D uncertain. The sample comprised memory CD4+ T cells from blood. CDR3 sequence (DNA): TGTGCCAGCCGTACGACGGTTTCCTACAATGAGCAGTTCTTC. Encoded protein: CASRTTVSYNEQFF.